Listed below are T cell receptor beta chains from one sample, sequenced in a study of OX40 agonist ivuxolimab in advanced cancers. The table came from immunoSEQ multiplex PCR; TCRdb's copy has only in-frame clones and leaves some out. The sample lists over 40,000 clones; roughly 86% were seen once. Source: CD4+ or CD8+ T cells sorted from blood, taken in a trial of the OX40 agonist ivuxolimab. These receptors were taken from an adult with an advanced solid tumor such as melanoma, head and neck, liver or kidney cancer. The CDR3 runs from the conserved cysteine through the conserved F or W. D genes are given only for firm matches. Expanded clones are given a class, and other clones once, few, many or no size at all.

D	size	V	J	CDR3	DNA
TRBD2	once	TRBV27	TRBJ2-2	CASSPLVAGGAGELFF	TGTGCCAGCAGTCCTCTGGTAGCGGGAGGAGCCGGGGAGCTGTTTTTT
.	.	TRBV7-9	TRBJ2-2	CASSEDGHTGELFF	TGTGCCAGCAGCGAGGACGGTCACACCGGGGAGCTGTTTTTT
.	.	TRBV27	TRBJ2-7	CASSGWGRYNEQYF	TGTGCCAGCAGTGGCTGGGGCAGGTACAACGAGCAGTACTTC
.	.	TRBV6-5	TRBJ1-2	CASSYSTYDRKSGYTF	TGTGCCAGCAGTTACTCGACATACGACAGGAAGAGTGGCTACACCTTC
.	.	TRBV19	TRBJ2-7	CASSMDRTVGEQYF	TGTGCCAGTAGTATGGATCGTACGGTAGGCGAGCAGTACTTC
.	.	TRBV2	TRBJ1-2	CASGGGYGYTF	TGTGCCAGCGGGGGGGGCTATGGCTACACCTTC
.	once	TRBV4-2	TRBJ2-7	CASSPTPSGSYEQYF	TGTGCCAGCAGCCCCACTCCGAGCGGTTCCTACGAGCAGTACTTC
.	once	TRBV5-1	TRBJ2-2	CASSVGQNTGELFF	TGCGCCAGCAGCGTGGGACAGAACACCGGGGAGCTGTTTTTT
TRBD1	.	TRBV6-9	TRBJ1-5	CASSSGTGISQPQHF	TGTGCCAGCAGCTCAGGGACAGGGATATCTCAGCCCCAGCATTTT
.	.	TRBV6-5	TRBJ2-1	CASSSTGSRGDNEQFF	TGTGCCAGCAGTTCCACCGGGTCAAGGGGGGACAATGAGCAGTTCTTC
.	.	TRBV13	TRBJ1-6	CASSPNGGFNSPLHF	TGTGCCAGCAGCCCTAATGGGGGGTTTAATTCACCCCTCCACTTT
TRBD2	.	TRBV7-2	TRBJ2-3	CASSLARRLAGGSHTQYF	TGTGCCAGCAGCTTAGCCCGGCGGCTAGCGGGGGGTTCGCATACGCAGTATTTT
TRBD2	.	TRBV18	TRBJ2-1	CASSPDGLVGEQFF	TGTGCCAGCTCACCGGACGGACTAGTTGGCGAGCAGTTCTTC
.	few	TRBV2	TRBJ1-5	CASSDRSGLNQPQHF	TGTGCCAGCAGTGATCGGTCAGGGCTAAATCAGCCCCAGCATTTT
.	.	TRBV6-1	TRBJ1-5	CASSDSLGSNQPQHF	TGTGCCAGCAGTGACAGTCTAGGTAGCAATCAGCCCCAGCATTTT
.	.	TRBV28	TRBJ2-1	CASRLRGSSSYNEQFF	TGTGCCAGCAGGTTAAGGGGTTCTAGCTCCTACAATGAGCAGTTCTTC
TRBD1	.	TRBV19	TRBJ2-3	CASSLTGSRADTQYF	TGTGCCAGTAGTTTGACAGGGTCTCGGGCAGATACGCAGTATTTT
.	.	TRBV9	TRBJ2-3	CASSSNRADTQYF	TGTGCCAGCAGCTCAAATCGGGCGGATACGCAGTATTTT
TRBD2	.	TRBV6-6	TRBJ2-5	CASSPPTSGMEETQYF	TGTGCCAGCAGTCCCCCGACTAGCGGGATGGAAGAGACCCAGTACTTC
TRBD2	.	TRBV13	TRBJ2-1	CASSSSQWRGARYNEQFF	TGTGCCAGCAGCAGCAGTCAATGGCGGGGGGCGAGGTACAATGAGCAGTTCTTC
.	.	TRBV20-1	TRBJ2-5	CSATDQETQYF	TGCAGTGCGACAGACCAAGAGACCCAGTACTTC
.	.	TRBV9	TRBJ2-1	CASSVASSYNEQFF	TGTGCCAGCAGCGTAGCGAGCTCCTACAATGAGCAGTTCTTC
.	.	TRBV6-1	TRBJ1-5	CASSTPQPQHF	TGTGCCAGCAGTACACCTCAGCCCCAGCATTTT
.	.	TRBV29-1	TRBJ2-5	CSVEGVTGRQETQYF	TGCAGCGTTGAGGGGGTAACGGGGAGACAAGAGACCCAGTACTTC
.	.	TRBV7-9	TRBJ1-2	CASSPDFDHYGYTF	TGTGCCAGCAGCCCGGACTTCGACCACTATGGCTACACCTTC
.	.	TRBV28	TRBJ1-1	CASSFPDSYEAFF	TGTGCCAGCAGTTTTCCGGACAGTTATGAAGCTTTCTTT
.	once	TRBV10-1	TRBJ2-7	CASKTRNYQTHEQYF	TGCGCCAGCAAGACAAGAAACTACCAGACCCACGAGCAGTACTTC
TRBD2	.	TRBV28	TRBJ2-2	CASSSPTSHTGELFF	TGTGCCAGCAGTAGTCCGACTAGCCACACCGGGGAGCTGTTTTTT
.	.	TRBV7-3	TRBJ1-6	CASSRQNNSPLHF	TGTGCCAGCAGCCGACAGAATAATTCACCCCTCCACTTT
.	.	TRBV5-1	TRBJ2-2	CASRPNEGYGGELFF	TGCGCCAGCAGACCGAATGAAGGGTACGGCGGGGAGCTGTTTTTT
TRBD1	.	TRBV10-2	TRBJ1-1	CASSLNRGNTEAFF	TGCGCCAGCAGTTTAAACAGGGGTAACACTGAAGCTTTCTTT
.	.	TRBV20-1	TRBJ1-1	CSAIVNTEAFF	TGCAGTGCTATCGTGAACACTGAAGCTTTCTTT
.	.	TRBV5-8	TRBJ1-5	CASSLWRSNQPQHF	TGTGCCAGCAGCCTATGGCGCAGTAATCAGCCCCAGCATTTT
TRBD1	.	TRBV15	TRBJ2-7	CATSRDRGGQGNNEQYF	TGTGCCACCAGCAGAGACCGAGGGGGACAGGGTAACAACGAGCAGTACTTC
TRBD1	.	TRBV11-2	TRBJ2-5	CASSSFRGRETQYF	TGTGCCAGCAGCTCCTTCAGGGGGAGAGAGACCCAGTACTTC
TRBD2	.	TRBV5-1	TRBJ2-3	CASSALASGGAEGDTQYF	TGCGCCAGCAGCGCCCTGGCTAGCGGGGGGGCCGAGGGAGATACGCAGTATTTT
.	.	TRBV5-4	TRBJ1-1	CASSLVGSNTEAFF	TGTGCCAGCAGCTTGGTGGGATCGAACACTGAAGCTTTCTTT
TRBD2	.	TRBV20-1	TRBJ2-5	CSGTSLETQYF	TGCAGTGGGACTAGCCTTGAGACCCAGTACTTC
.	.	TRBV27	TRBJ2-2	CASSKGGVGELFF	TGTGCCAGCAGTAAGGGGGGGGTCGGGGAGCTGTTTTTT
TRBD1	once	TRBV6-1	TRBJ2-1	CASRPDRGHDNEQFF	TGTGCCAGCAGACCAGACAGGGGGCATGACAATGAGCAGTTCTTC
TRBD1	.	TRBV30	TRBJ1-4	CACNRGTGRNNEKLFF	TGTGCCTGCAACAGAGGGACAGGGCGAAATAATGAAAAACTGTTTTTT
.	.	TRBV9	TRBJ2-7	CASSVAGDVSYEQYF	TGTGCCAGCAGCGTAGCTGGGGACGTCTCCTACGAGCAGTACTTC
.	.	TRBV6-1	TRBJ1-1	CAGRGEMMNTEAFF	TGTGCCGGGAGGGGGGAGATGATGAACACTGAAGCTTTCTTT
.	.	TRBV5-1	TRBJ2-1	CASSLEGRTYNEQFF	TGCGCCAGCAGCTTGGAAGGACGGACCTACAATGAGCAGTTCTTC
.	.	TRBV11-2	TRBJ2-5	CASSSEFLLNQETQYF	TGTGCCAGCAGTTCAGAGTTTTTACTGAACCAAGAGACCCAGTACTTC
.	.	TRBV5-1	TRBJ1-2	CASSLTGQGYTF	TGCGCCAGCAGCTTGACGGGGCAAGGCTACACCTTC
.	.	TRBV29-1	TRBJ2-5	CSVTRRETQYF	TGCAGCGTTACCCGACGCGAGACCCAGTACTTC
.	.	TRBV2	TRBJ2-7	CASKGNSYEQYF	TGTGCCAGCAAAGGCAACTCCTACGAGCAGTACTTC
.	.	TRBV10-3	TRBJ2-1	CAISYTYNEQFF	TGTGCCATCAGCTATACCTACAATGAGCAGTTCTTC
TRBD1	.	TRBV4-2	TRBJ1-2	CASSQDPGQGVDYGYTF	TGTGCCAGCAGCCAAGACCCGGGACAGGGAGTCGACTATGGCTACACCTTC